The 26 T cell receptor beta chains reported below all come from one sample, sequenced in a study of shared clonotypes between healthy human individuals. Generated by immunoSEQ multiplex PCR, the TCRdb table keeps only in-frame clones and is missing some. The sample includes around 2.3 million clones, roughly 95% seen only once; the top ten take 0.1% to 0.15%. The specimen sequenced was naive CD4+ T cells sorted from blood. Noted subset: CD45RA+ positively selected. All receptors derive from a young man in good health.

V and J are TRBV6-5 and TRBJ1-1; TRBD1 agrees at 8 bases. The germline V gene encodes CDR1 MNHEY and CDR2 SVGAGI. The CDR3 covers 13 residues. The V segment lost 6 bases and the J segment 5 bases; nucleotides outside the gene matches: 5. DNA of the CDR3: TGTGCCAGCAGGGACGGGACAGGTACTGAAGCTTTCTTT. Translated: CASRDGTGTEAFF.

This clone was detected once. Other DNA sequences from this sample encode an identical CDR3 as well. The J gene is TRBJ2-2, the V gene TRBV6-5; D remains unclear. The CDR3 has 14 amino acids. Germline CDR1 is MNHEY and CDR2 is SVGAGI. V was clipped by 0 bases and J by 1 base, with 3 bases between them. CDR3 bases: TGTGCCAGCAGTTACTCACAGAACACCGGGGAGCTGTTTTTT. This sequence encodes CASSYSQNTGELFF.

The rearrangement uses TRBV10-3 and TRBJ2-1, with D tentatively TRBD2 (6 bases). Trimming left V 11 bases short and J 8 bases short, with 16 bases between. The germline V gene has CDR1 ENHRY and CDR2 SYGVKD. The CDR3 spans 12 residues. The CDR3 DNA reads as TGTGCCGTCCGAGGGCGGGATGATGAGCAGTTCTTC. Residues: CAVRGRDDEQFF.

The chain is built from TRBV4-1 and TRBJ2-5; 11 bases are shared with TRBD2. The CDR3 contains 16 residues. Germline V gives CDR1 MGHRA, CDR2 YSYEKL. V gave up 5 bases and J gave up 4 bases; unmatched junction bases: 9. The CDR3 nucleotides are TGCGCCAGCAGCGGGGGTTCTAGCGGGGGGCTAGAGACCCAGTACTTC. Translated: CASSGGSSGGLETQYF.

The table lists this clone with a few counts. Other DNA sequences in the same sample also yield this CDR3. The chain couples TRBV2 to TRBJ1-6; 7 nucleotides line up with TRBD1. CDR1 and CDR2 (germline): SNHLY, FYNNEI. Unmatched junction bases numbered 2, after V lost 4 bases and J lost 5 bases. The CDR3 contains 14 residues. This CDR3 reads CASSGQGDNSPLHF. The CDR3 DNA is TGTGCCAGCAGTGGGCAGGGGGATAATTCACCCCTCCACTTT.

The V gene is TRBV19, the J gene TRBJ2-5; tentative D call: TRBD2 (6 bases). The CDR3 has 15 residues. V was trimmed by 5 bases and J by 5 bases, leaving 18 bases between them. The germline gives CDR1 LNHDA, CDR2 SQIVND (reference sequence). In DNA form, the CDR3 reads TGTGCCAGTAGTCCGTCCGACCAGCGGGTTGAGACCCAGTACTTC. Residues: CASSPSDQRVETQYF.

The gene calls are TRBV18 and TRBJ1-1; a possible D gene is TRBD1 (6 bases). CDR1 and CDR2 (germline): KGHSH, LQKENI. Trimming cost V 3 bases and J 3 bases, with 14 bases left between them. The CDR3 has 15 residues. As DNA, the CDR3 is TGTGCCAGCTCACCGACACAGGGATGGGACACTGAAGCTTTCTTT. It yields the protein CASSPTQGWDTEAFF.

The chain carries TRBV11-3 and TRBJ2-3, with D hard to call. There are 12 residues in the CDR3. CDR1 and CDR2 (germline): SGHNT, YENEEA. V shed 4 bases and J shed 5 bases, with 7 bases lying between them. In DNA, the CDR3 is TGTGCCAGCAGCTCACGAGAAGATACGCAGTATTTT. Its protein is CASSSREDTQYF.

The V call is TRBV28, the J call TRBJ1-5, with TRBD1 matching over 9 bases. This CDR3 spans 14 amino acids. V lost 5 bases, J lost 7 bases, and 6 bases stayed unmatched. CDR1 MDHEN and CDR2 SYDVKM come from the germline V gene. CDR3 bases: TGTGCCAGCAGTCCGACGGACAGGGGCCAGCCCCAGCATTTT. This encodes CASSPTDRGQPQHF.

The CDR3, as DNA: TGTGCCAGCAGTTCCCGGGACAGGGGTTACAATGAGCAGTTCTTC. Amino acid sequence: CASSSRDRGYNEQFF. The chain recombines TRBV28 with TRBJ2-1; TRBD1 matches 10 bases. Germline values: CDR1 MDHEN, CDR2 SYDVKM. This CDR3 is built from 15 residues. Unmatched junction bases numbered 4, after V lost 4 bases and J lost 4 bases.

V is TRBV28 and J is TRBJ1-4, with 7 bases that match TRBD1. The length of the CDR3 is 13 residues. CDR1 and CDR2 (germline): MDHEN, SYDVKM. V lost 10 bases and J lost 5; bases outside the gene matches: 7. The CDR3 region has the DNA TGTGCCACCTCAGGGGGACCGAATGAAAAACTGTTTTTT. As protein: CATSGGPNEKLFF.

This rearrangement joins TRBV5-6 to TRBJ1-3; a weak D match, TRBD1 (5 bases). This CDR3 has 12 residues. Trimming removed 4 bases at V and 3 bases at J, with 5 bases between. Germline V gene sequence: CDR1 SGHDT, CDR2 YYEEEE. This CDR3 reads CASSQGGNTIYF. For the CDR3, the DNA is TGTGCCAGCAGCCAGGGTGGAAACACCATATATTTT. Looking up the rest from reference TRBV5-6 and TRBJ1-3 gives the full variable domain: DAGVTQSPTHLIKTRGQQVTLRCSPKSGHDTVSWYQQALGQGPQFIFQYYEEEERQRGNFPDRFSGHQFPNYSSELNVNALLLGDSALYLCASSQGGNTIYFGEGSWLTVV.

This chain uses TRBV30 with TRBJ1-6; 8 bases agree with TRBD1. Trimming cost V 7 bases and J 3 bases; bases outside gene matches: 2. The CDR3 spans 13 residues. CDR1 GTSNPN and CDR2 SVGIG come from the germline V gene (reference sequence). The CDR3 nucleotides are TGTGCCTTGACAGGGGACTATAATTCACCCCTCCACTTT. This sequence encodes CALTGDYNSPLHF.

CDR3 protein: CASSPGTGANQPQHF. The CDR3 DNA follows: TGTGCCAGCAGCCCGGGAACAGGGGCCAATCAGCCCCAGCATTTT. This chain links TRBV6-5 with TRBJ1-5; the match to TRBD1 covers 7 bases. CDR1 MNHEY and CDR2 SVGAGI come from the germline V gene. The CDR3 contains 15 residues. V gave up 6 bases and J gave up 3 bases; unmatched junction bases: 8.

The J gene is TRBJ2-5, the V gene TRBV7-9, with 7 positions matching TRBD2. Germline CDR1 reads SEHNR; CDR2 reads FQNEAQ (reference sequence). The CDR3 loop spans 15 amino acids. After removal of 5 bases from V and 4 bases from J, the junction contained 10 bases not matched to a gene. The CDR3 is CASSPGTIWRETQYF. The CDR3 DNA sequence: TGTGCCAGCAGCCCTGGGACTATTTGGCGAGAGACCCAGTACTTC.

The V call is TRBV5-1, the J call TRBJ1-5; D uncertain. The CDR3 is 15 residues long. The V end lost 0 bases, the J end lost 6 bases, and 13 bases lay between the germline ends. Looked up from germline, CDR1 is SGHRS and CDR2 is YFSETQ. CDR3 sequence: CASSLAGQLGQPQHF. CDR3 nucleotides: TGCGCCAGCAGCTTGGCCGGTCAGCTCGGTCAGCCCCAGCATTTT.

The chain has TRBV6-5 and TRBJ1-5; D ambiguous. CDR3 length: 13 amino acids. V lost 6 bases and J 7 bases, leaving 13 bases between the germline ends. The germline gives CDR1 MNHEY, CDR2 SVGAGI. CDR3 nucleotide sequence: TGTGCCAGCAGCTCCGAAATAGGGCAGCCCCAGCATTTT. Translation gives CASSSEIGQPQHF.

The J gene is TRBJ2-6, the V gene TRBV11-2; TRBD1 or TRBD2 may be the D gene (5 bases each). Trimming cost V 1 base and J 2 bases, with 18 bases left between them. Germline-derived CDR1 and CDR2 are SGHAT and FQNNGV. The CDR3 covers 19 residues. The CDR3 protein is CASSLGPGTFWPGANVLTF. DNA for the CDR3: TGTGCCAGCAGCTTAGGGCCCGGGACGTTTTGGCCTGGGGCCAACGTCCTGACTTTC.

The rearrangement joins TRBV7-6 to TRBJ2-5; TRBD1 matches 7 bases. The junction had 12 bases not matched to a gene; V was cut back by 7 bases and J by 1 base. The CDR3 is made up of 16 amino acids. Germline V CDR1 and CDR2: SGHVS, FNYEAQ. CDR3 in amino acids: CASKSWTGLGQETQYF. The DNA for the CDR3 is TGTGCCAGCAAATCGTGGACAGGACTGGGCCAAGAGACCCAGTACTTC.

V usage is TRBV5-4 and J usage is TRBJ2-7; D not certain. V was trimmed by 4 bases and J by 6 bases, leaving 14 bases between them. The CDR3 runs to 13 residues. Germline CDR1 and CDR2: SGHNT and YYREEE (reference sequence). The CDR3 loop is CASSLQTGSEQYF. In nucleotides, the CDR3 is TGTGCCAGCAGCCTTCAGACTGGGTCCGAGCAGTACTTC.

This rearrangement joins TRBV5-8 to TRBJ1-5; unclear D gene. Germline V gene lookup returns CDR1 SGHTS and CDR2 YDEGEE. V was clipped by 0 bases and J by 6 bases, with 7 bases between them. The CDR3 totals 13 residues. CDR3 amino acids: CASSLVNGQPQHF. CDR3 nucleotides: TGTGCCAGCAGCTTGGTTAATGGTCAGCCCCAGCATTTT.

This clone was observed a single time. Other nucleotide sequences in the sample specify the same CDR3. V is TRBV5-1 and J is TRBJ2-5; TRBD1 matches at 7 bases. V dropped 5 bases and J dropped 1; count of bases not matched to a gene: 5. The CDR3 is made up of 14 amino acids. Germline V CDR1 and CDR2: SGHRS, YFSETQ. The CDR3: CASSFAGGQETQYF. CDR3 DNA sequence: TGCGCCAGCAGTTTTGCAGGGGGCCAAGAGACCCAGTACTTC. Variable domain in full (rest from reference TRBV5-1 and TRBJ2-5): KAGVTQTPRYLIKTRGQQVTLSCSPISGHRSVSWYQQTPGQGLQFLFEYFSETQRNKGNFPGRFSGRQFSNSRSEMNVSTLELGDSALYLCASSFAGGQETQYFGPGTRLLVL.

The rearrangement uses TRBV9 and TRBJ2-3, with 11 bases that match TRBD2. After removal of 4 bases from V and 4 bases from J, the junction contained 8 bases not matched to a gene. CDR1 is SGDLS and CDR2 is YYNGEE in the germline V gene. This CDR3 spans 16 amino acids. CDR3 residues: CASSMSTSGTPDTQYF. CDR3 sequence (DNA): TGTGCCAGCAGCATGTCGACTAGCGGGACTCCAGATACGCAGTATTTT. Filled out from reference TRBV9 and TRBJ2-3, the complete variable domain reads DSGVTQTPKHLITATGQRVTLRCSPRSGDLSVYWYQQSLDQGLQFLIQYYNGEERAKGNILERFSAQQFPDLHSELNLSSLELGDSALYFCASSMSTSGTPDTQYFGPGTRLTVL.

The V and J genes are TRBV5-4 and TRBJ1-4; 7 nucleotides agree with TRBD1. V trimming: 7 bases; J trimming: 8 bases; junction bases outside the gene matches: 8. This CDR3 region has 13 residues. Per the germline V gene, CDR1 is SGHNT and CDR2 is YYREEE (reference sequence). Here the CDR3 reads CASSTGLEEKLFF. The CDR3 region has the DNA TGTGCCAGCTCGACAGGGCTGGAAGAAAAACTGTTTTTT.

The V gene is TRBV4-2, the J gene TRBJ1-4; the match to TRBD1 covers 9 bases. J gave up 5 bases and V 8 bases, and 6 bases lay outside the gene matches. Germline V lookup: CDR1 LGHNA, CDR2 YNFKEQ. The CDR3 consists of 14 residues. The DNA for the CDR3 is TGTGCCAGCCGTAGGGGACAGGGCAATGAAAAACTGTTTTTT. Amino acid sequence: CASRRGQGNEKLFF.

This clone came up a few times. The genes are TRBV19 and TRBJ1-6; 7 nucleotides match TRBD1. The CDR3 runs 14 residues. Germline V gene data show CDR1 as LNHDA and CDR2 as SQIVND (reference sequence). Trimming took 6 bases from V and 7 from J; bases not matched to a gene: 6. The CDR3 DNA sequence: TGTGCCAGTAGAGAGGACAGGAACAATTCACCCCTCCACTTT. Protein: CASREDRNNSPLHF.